This entry features one T cell receptor (beta chain) sequence. The sample comes from a study of blood T cell repertoires in COVID-19. Study information: Nucleic acid was either cDNA or gDNA, and it came from T cells, B-cell-depleted T cells, or PBMCs.

The CDR3 runs to 14 residues. V lost 1 base and J 5 bases, leaving 9 bases between the germline ends. Germline CDR1 LNHDA, CDR2 SQIVND (reference sequence). Per the original data handling: Estimation of nucleated cell counts relied on the amplification of reference gene primers. Some clones are missing from TCRdb's copy, which holds only in-frame ones; the method was immunoSEQ multiplex PCR. That table furnishes V, J and clone size, whereas the DNA furnished D and trimming. The sample contains about 220,000 clones, about 90% of which appear only once. The V call is TRBV19, the J call TRBJ2-1; D remains unclear. This clonotype was obtained from a man aged 35 to 55 with active or convalescent COVID-19. The sample comprised peripheral blood. DNA for the CDR3: TGTGCCAGTAGTATAGGGAGCAGCGACAATGAGCAGTTCTTC. Its protein is CASSIGSSDNEQFF.